The source of this TCR beta chain is a study of blood T cell repertoires in COVID-19. As for the study in general: The origin of the acute and convalescent COVID-19 samples was the United States, Italy and Spain. PBMCs, B-cell-depleted T cells, or T cells provided the cDNA or gDNA that made up the material.

In the study's own analysis: Cell counts per sample came from amplifying reference gene primers. Measured with immunoSEQ multiplex PCR; TCRdb has only the in-frame clones, and not every one. V and J calls and clone size are copied from that table; D and trimming were computed from the DNA. The data contain 95,000 to 150,000 clones, about 90% of them singletons. Trimming left V 2 bases short and J 0 bases short, with 12 bases between. The CDR3 runs 16 residues. CDR1 is SGHTA, CDR2 FQGNSA, per germline. The Seattle site enrolled patients during active infection and followed them longitudinally. This clone was observed a handful of times.

The chain joins TRBV7-2 to TRBJ2-3; maybe TRBD2 (6 bases). The sequenced material came from peripheral blood. The receptor's source is a woman in her sixties with COVID-19, enrolled during active disease. This CDR3 reads CASSLFGGSSTDTQYF. CDR3 coding DNA: TGTGCCAGCAGCTTATTCGGGGGTTCTAGCACAGATACGCAGTATTTT.